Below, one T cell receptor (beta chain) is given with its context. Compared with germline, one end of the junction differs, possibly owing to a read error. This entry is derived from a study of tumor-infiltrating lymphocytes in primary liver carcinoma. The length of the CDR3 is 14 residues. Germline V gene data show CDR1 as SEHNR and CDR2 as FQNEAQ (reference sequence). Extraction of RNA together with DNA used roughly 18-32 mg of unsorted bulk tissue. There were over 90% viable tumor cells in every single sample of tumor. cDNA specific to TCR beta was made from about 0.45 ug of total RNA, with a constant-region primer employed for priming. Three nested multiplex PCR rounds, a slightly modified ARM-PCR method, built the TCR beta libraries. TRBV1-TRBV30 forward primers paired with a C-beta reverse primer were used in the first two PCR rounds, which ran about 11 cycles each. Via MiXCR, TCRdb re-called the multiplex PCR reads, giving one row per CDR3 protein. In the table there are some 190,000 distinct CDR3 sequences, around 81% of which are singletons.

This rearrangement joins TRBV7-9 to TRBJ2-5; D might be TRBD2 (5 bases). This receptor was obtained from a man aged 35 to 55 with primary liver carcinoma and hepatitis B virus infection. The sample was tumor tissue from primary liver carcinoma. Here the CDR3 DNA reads TGTGCTAGCAGCTTGGGCGGAGGTGTGGAGACCCAGCACTTC. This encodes CASSLGGGVETQHF.